These 23 T cell receptor beta chains share one sample of origin, sequenced in a study of control samples from healthy donors and cancer patients. TCRdb keeps only in-frame clones here, not all; method: immunoSEQ multiplex PCR. The data hold approximately 17,000 clones, with about 89% observed a single time. Source material: PBMCs. The source is a man in his 60s with head and neck cancer.

This clone appeared a single time. This chain uses TRBV3-1 (or the pseudogene TRBV3-2) with TRBJ2-5; 7 bases fit TRBD2. The CDR3 has 14 amino acids. In germline, CDR1 is LGHDT, CDR2 YNNKEL (reference sequence). With 1 base clipped from V and 5 bases from J, the junction kept 4 bases outside the gene matches. The CDR3 DNA follows: TGTGCCAGCAGCCAAGCGGGGGGTGGGGAGACCCAGTACTTC. As protein: CASSQAGGGETQYF.

V and J are TRBV7-2 and TRBJ2-7; D is ambiguous. Per the germline V gene, CDR1 is SGHTA and CDR2 is FQGNSA. The CDR3 is 13 amino acids. With 2 bases removed from V and 5 bases from J, the gap between germline ends came to 10 bases. In DNA form, the CDR3 reads TGTGCCAGCAGCTTACGCGGCGTCCACGAGCAGTACTTC. Its protein is CASSLRGVHEQYF.

CDR3 in DNA: TGTGCCAGCAGTGAGGTTGGGTTTTATGGCTACACCTTC. Amino acids: CASSEVGFYGYTF. J is TRBJ1-2 and V is TRBV6-1; D unclear. V lost 3 bases, J lost 5 bases, and 10 bases lay in between. Germline CDR1 MNHNS, CDR2 SASEGT. The CDR3 is 13 amino acids.

This clone was counted a single time. The gene calls are TRBV27 and TRBJ2-1; D possibly corresponds to TRBD2 (6 bases). CDR1 is MNHEY and CDR2 is SMNVEV in the germline V gene (reference sequence). The CDR3 loop spans 12 amino acids. The V end lost 6 bases, the J end lost 9 bases, and 12 bases lay between the germline ends. The CDR3 loop reads CASSVGGREQFF. Written as DNA, the CDR3 is TGTGCCAGCAGCGTCGGGGGTCGTGAGCAGTTCTTC.

This chain joins TRBV11-2 and TRBJ2-3, with 9 bases aligning to TRBD2. Germline lookup yields CDR1 SGHAT and CDR2 FQNNGV. CDR3 size: 16 residues. V dropped 1 base and J dropped 1; count of bases not matched to a gene: 3. The CDR3 DNA follows: TGTGCCAGCAGCTTAGTCCCTAGCGGGGGCACAGATACGCAGTATTTT. It is translated as CASSLVPSGGTDTQYF.

This chain links TRBV9 with TRBJ1-1; D not resolved. V dropped 0 bases and J dropped 2 bases, with 11 bases sitting between them. The CDR3 totals 15 residues. Germline-derived CDR1 and CDR2 are SGDLS and YYNGEE. The CDR3 here is CASSVGGSPNTEAFF. The CDR3 nucleotides read TGTGCCAGCAGCGTAGGAGGGTCACCCAACACTGAAGCTTTCTTT. Variable domain in full (rest from reference TRBV9 and TRBJ1-1): DSGVTQTPKHLITATGQRVTLRCSPRSGDLSVYWYQQSLDQGLQFLIQYYNGEERAKGNILERFSAQQFPDLHSELNLSSLELGDSALYFCASSVGGSPNTEAFFGQGTRLTVV.

Comment on this clone: The sample carries other DNA sequences with the same CDR3. The chain carries TRBV6-4 and TRBJ2-3; 7 nucleotides align to TRBD2. Germline-derived CDR1 and CDR2 are MRHNA and SNTAGT. V shed 5 bases and J 1 base; nucleotides not matched to a gene: 0. This CDR3 has 13 residues. In nucleotides, the CDR3 is TGTGCCAGCAGTCTAGCGGGCACAGATACGCAGTATTTT. Protein product: CASSLAGTDTQYF.

The chain recombines TRBV7-8 with TRBJ2-2, with D uncertain. The ends were cut back, 1 base at V and 0 bases at J, with 9 bases in the middle. The CDR3 spans 16 residues. CDR1 SGHVS and CDR2 FQNEAQ come from the germline V gene. The CDR3 loop reads CASSLEAGSNTGELFF. As DNA, the CDR3 is TGTGCCAGCAGCTTAGAGGCAGGTTCGAACACCGGGGAGCTGTTTTTT.

This rearrangement joins TRBV7-3 to TRBJ2-7; 7 bases agree with TRBD1. The V segment lost 4 bases and the J segment 0 bases; nucleotides outside the gene matches: 3. Germline CDR1 is SGHTA and CDR2 is FQGTGA. This CDR3 has 14 amino acids. CDR3: CASSWAGGSYEQYF. In DNA, the CDR3 is TGTGCCAGCAGCTGGGCAGGGGGCTCCTACGAGCAGTACTTC.

CDR3 nucleotides: TGTGCCAGCAGCTTCACTCGGAACACTGAAGCTTTCTTT. Its protein product is CASSFTRNTEAFF. The V gene is TRBV7-3, the J gene TRBJ1-1; D is ambiguous. CDR3 size: 13 residues. CDR1 SGHTA and CDR2 FQGTGA come from the germline V gene. V lost 3 bases to trimming and J lost 1 base, with 6 bases between them.

The V call is TRBV15, the J call TRBJ2-5, with TRBD1 as a possible D gene (5 bases). Trimming pared 8 bases from V and 1 base from J, leaving 14 bases between. The V gene's germline CDR1 is LNHNV and CDR2 YYDKDF (reference sequence). The CDR3 runs to 14 residues. The CDR3 coding sequence is TGTGCCACCCCGGGCAGGGAACTCCAAGAGACCCAGTACTTC. Translating gives CATPGRELQETQYF. Filled out from reference TRBV15 and TRBJ2-5, the complete variable domain reads DAMVIQNPRYQVTQFGKPVTLSCSQTLNHNVMYWYQQKSSQAPKLLFHYYDKDFNNEADTPDNFQSRRPNTSFCFLDIRSPGLGDTAMYLCATPGRELQETQYFGPGTRLLVL.

Only a few counts were recorded for this clone. V and J are TRBV11-2 and TRBJ2-1, with D perhaps matching TRBD1 or TRBD2 (6 bases each). Per germline, CDR1 SGHAT and CDR2 FQNNGV. The V end lost 7 bases, the J end lost 9 bases, and 10 bases lay between the germline ends. The CDR3 loop spans 11 amino acids. The CDR3 DNA reads TGTGCCAGCATTAAGGGGGGTGAGCAGTTCTTC. Translation gives CASIKGGEQFF.

This rearrangement joins TRBV5-1 to TRBJ1-2; D perhaps matches TRBD1 (6 bases). CDR1 is SGHRS, CDR2 YFSETQ, per germline. V lost 5 bases and J 5 bases, leaving 16 bases between the germline ends. CDR3 size: 14 residues. CDR3 bases: TGCGCCAGCAGAACCGACAGGAAGGGGTATGGCTACACCTTC. Its translation is CASRTDRKGYGYTF.

The chain links TRBV6-6 to TRBJ2-5, with 15 bases lining up with TRBD2. Germline V gives CDR1 MNHNY, CDR2 SVGAGI (reference sequence). V was pared by 5 bases and J by 7 bases, with 11 bases of the junction left unmatched. This CDR3 has 17 amino acids. Here the CDR3 reads CASSPGTSGGSRGTQYF. For the CDR3, the DNA is TGTGCCAGCAGTCCCGGGACTAGCGGGGGGTCTCGGGGGACCCAGTACTTC.

J is TRBJ2-2 and V is TRBV7-2; 7 bases line up with TRBD2. The length of the CDR3 is 15 residues. V shed 0 bases and J 6 bases; nucleotides not matched to a gene: 4. Germline values: CDR1 SGHTA, CDR2 FQGNSA. The CDR3 nucleotides are TGTGCCAGCAGCTTAGCGGGGGGGTTAGCCGGGGAGCTGTTTTTT. Translated, it gives CASSLAGGLAGELFF.

This clone came up once. The chain couples TRBV6-1 to TRBJ2-3, with a weak D call TRBD2 (5 bases). Germline V gene lookup returns CDR1 MNHNS and CDR2 SASEGT. This CDR3 is 13 amino acids long. Trimming removed 2 bases at V and 6 bases at J, with 9 bases between. CDR3 sequence (DNA): TGTGCCAGCAGTGAATACCGAGGGGATACGCAGTATTTT. Translation: CASSEYRGDTQYF.

This clone was recorded once. The chain links TRBV7-8 to TRBJ2-1, with 9 bases identical to TRBD2. After removal of 1 base from V and 8 bases from J, the junction contained 9 bases not matched to a gene. The CDR3 length is 16 residues. Germline-derived CDR1 and CDR2 are SGHVS and FQNEAQ. The CDR3 bases are TGTGCCAGCAGCTTAGTCAAGCGGGGGGCCGGGGATGAGCAGTTCTTC. Encoded protein: CASSLVKRGAGDEQFF.

The V gene is TRBV5-1, the J gene TRBJ2-2, with 13 bases matching TRBD2. The CDR3 is 17 residues long. Germline-derived CDR1 and CDR2 are SGHRS and YFSETQ. Germline trimming cut 4 bases from V and 5 bases from J; bases unmatched to any gene: 8. CDR3 in DNA: TGCGCCAGCAGCCACCCGGGACTAGCGGGGCGGACCGGGGAGCTGTTTTTT. It specifies CASSHPGLAGRTGELFF.

This chain joins TRBV20-1 and TRBJ1-2; D unclear. Judging by the DNA end, TRBJ2-1 fits better; the J call may be wrong. Germline CDR1 DFQATT, CDR2 SNEGSKA (reference sequence). CDR3 length: 10 amino acids. DNA of the CDR3: TGCAGTGCTAGAGATCGGCGGCAGTTCTTC. It specifies CSARDRRQFF.

V gene TRBV24-1 combines with J gene TRBJ2-7, with TRBD1 matching 9 bases. Germline loops: CDR1 KGHDR, CDR2 SFDVKD. The CDR3 is 12 residues long. V was clipped by 7 bases and J by 7 bases; unmatched bases: 4. DNA for the CDR3: TGTGCCACCAGACAGGGGGCGCGGGAGCAGTACTTC. Translated: CATRQGAREQYF.

This clone has more than one count but fewer than ten. The rearrangement links TRBV27 to TRBJ2-2; no reliable D call. Trimming removed 0 bases at V and 7 bases at J, with 6 bases between. Germline assignment: CDR1 MNHEY and CDR2 SMNVEV (reference sequence). This CDR3 is 13 amino acids long. CDR3 bases: TGTGCCAGCAGTTTATCGGGAATCGGGGAGCTGTTTTTT. This translates into CASSLSGIGELFF.

The chain has TRBV7-2 and TRBJ1-5, with unresolved D. CDR1 is SGHTA and CDR2 is FQGNSA in the germline V gene. The CDR3 spans 15 residues. The germline V and J ends were trimmed by 5 bases and 0 bases, with 11 bases remaining between them. The CDR3 region is CASSPGGYSNQPQHF. For the CDR3, the DNA is TGTGCCAGCAGCCCGGGTGGATATAGCAATCAGCCCCAGCATTTT.

The CDR3 DNA sequence: TGCGCCAGCAGCTTGGACAGTGGAAACACCATATATTTT. Translation: CASSLDSGNTIYF. The chain employs TRBV5-1 and TRBJ1-3; D gene uncertain. The germline V gene has CDR1 SGHRS and CDR2 YFSETQ. The CDR3 is made up of 13 amino acids. The ends were cut back, 0 bases at V and 3 bases at J, with 4 bases in the middle.